This TCR beta chain originates from a study of shared clonotypes between healthy human individuals. Points from the study as a whole: Clonotype sharing among donors, it was expected, would be affected by sequencing depth. Estimated richness values were generally larger in naive subsets than in memory subsets.

The CDR3 loop spans 14 amino acids. Germline values: CDR1 SGHRS, CDR2 YFSETQ. Deletions cut 1 base from V and 5 bases from J, with 12 bases between. Comments on this clone: Its antigen is unknown. This CDR3 is also generated by other DNA sequences in the sample.

Clones were read by immunoSEQ multiplex PCR, and TCRdb kept only the in-frame ones, dropping some. Here the sample spans over a million clones, more than 75% being singletons. This TCR was sampled from a man aged 18-30 years in good health. Some clones in this sample may be carry-over from other donors' samples. The sample was memory CD4+ T cells from PBMCs. Subset reported: CD45RA-negative fraction. J is TRBJ2-5 and V is TRBV5-1, with D unresolved. CDR3 sequence reads: CASSLLGSRETQYF. DNA for the CDR3: TGCGCCAGCAGCTTGTTGGGCAGCCGGGAGACCCAGTACTTC.